The T cell receptor beta chain under discussion was sequenced for a study of human T cells and chemical hapten exposure. TCRdb re-called the RACE reads with MiXCR, one entry per CDR3 protein. The table shows approximately 90,000 distinct CDR3 sequences, with roughly an eighth occurring only once. This clonotype came up a few times. Described time point: patch test 1, 2 weeks after DPC sensitization. Treatment described: therapeutic diphenylcyclopropenone sensitization with weekly scalp DPC. The CDR3 contains 13 residues. Germline V lookup: CDR1 LNHDA, CDR2 SQIVND (reference sequence). Between the trimmed V and J ends, which lost 4 bases and 1 base, there was a span of 7 bases.

This rearrangement joins TRBV19 to TRBJ1-1; D is unresolved. Sequencing was performed on whole blood, taken in connection with sensitization to the hapten diphenylcyclopropenone (DPC). The receptor was derived from a woman in her 40s with alopecia areata. Some clones in this sample may be carry-over from other donors' samples. The DNA for the CDR3 is TGTGCCAGTAGTAAATTTGCGAACACTGAAGCTTTCTTT. Translating it yields CASSKFANTEAFF.